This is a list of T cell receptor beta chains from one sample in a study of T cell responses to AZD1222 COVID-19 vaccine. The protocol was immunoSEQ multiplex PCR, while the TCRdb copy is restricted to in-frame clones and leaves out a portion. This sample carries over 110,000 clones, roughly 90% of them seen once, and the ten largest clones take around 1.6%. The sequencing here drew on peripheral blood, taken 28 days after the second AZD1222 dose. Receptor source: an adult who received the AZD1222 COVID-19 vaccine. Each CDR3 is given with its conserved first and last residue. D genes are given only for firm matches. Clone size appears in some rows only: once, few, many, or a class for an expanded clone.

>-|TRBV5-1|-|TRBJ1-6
CASSFGQDNSPLHF
TGCGCCAGCAGCTTTGGGCAGGATAATTCACCCCTCCACTTT
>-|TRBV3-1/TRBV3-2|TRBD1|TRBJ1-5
CASSLTGSPPQPQHF
TGTGCCAGCAGCCTGACAGGGTCTCCCCCTCAGCCCCAGCATTTT
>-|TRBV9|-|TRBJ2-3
CASSVGVRLPDTQYF
TGTGCCAGCAGCGTAGGGGTTCGCTTGCCAGATACGCAGTATTTT
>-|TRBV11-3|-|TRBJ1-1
CASSQGIANTEAFF
TGTGCCAGCAGCCAAGGGATTGCGAACACTGAAGCTTTCTTT
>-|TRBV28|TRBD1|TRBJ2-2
CASSYLGQGTGELFF
TGTGCCAGCAGTTACCTTGGACAGGGGACCGGGGAGCTGTTTTTT
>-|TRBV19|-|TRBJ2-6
CASSIRGAQGANVLTF
TGTGCCAGTAGTATCCGCGGGGCTCAGGGGGCCAACGTCCTGACTTTC
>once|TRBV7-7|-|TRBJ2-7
CASSLTPGPSREQYF
TGTGCTAGCAGCCTAACGCCGGGTCCTTCTCGCGAGCAGTACTTC
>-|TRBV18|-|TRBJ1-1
CASSPPSDTEAFF
TGTGCCAGCTCACCGCCCTCGGACACTGAAGCTTTCTTT
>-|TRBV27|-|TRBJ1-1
CASSLTHLNTEAFF
TGTGCCAGCAGTTTAACACATCTGAACACTGAAGCTTTCTTT
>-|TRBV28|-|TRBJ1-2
CASSLPGHYGYTF
TGTGCCAGCAGTTTACCGGGGCACTATGGCTACACCTTC
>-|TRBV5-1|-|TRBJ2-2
CASSLAQLNTGELFF
TGCGCCAGCAGCTTGGCCCAGCTTAACACCGGGGAGCTGTTTTTT
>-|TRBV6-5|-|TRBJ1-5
CASSYLDGGNQPQHF
TGTGCCAGCAGTTACCTCGATGGGGGCAATCAGCCCCAGCATTTT
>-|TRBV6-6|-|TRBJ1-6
CASSRRDTVNSPLHF
TGTGCCAGCAGCCGGCGAGACACGGTAAATTCACCCCTCCACTTT
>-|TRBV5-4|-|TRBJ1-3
CASSLGSPFSGNTIYF
TGTGCCAGCAGCTTGGGCAGCCCATTCTCTGGAAACACCATATATTTT
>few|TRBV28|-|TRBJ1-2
CATGRDYGYTF
TGTGCGACCGGGCGCGACTATGGCTACACCTTC
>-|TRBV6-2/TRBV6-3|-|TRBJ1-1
CASTPTGVNTEAFF
TGTGCCAGCACCCCTACCGGCGTGAACACTGAAGCTTTCTTT
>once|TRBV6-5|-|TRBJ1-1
CASSYDQANTEAFF
TGTGCCAGCAGTTACGACCAGGCGAACACTGAAGCTTTCTTT
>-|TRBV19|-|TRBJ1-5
CASSISQGLQPQHF
TGTGCCAGTAGTATCAGCCAGGGTCTGCAGCCCCAGCATTTT
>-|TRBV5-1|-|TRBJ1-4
CASAGSNEKLFF
TGCGCCAGTGCAGGGAGTAATGAAAAACTGTTTTTT
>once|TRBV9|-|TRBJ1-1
CASSVRGSNTEAFF
TGTGCCAGCAGCGTTAGAGGTTCGAACACTGAAGCTTTCTTT
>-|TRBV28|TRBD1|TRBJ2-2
CASRTPARQGGVGELFF
TGTGCCAGCAGGACTCCCGCCAGACAGGGTGGAGTCGGGGAGCTGTTTTTT
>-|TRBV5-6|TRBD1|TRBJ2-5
CASSRTGLQETQYF
TGTGCCAGCAGCAGGACAGGGCTACAAGAGACCCAGTACTTC
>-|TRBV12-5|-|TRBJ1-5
CASGTEEDYSNQPQHF
TGTGCTAGTGGGACAGAGGAGGATTATAGCAATCAGCCCCAGCATTTT
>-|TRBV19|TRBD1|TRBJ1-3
CASSVSGTGVGNTIYF
TGTGCCAGTAGTGTTTCCGGGACAGGGGTCGGAAACACCATATATTTT
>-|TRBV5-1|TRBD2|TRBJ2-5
CASSLGDSGGETQYF
TGCGCCAGCAGCTTGGGGGATTCGGGGGGAGAGACCCAGTACTTC
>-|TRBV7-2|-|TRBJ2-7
CASSLAERMSSYEQYF
TGTGCCAGCAGCTTAGCAGAACGTATGAGCTCCTACGAGCAGTACTTC
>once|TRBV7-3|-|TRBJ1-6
CASRLTAGSPLHF
TGTGCCAGCAGACTGACAGCCGGTTCACCCCTCCACTTT
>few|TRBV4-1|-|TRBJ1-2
CASTPQVGDNYGYTF
TGCGCCAGCACCCCACAAGTTGGGGACAACTATGGCTACACCTTC
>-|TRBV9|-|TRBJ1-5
CASSVRDSNQPQHF
TGTGCCAGCAGCGTAAGGGACAGCAATCAGCCCCAGCATTTT
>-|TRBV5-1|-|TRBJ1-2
CASSLGSVPPGYGYTF
TGCGCCAGCAGCTTGGGATCAGTACCTCCGGGCTATGGCTACACCTTC
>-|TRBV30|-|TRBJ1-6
CAWNGEIGYNSPLHF
TGTGCCTGGAATGGGGAGATCGGATATAATTCACCCCTCCACTTT